A selection of T cell receptor beta chains follows, all from one sample in a study of OX40 agonist ivuxolimab in advanced cancers. The table came from immunoSEQ multiplex PCR; TCRdb's copy has only in-frame clones and leaves some out. The sample contains tens of thousands of clones, 84% of which appear only once. This material consisted of CD4+ or CD8+ T cells sorted from blood, taken in a trial of the OX40 agonist ivuxolimab. The receptors were gathered from an adult with an advanced solid tumor such as melanoma, head and neck, liver or kidney cancer. Each CDR3 is given without its conserved first and last residue. The order of the fields is V gene, D gene, CDR3 protein. A D gene is named only where the DNA matches it firmly.

v_gene: TRBV6-1; d_gene: -; CDR3aa: ASMGGPTEAF
v_gene: TRBV5-1; d_gene: -; CDR3aa: ASTSRGTDTDTQY
v_gene: TRBV9; d_gene: -; CDR3aa: ASSVTPGGRDTIY
v_gene: TRBV6-5; d_gene: -; CDR3aa: ASSAQNTEAF
v_gene: TRBV19; d_gene: -; CDR3aa: ASSLTGFSGYT
v_gene: TRBV5-1; d_gene: -; CDR3aa: ASSLDPTANYGYT
v_gene: TRBV6-5; d_gene: -; CDR3aa: ASSYSFYGGGETQY
v_gene: TRBV4-2; d_gene: -; CDR3aa: ASSQDSGRRDGYT
v_gene: TRBV5-1; d_gene: TRBD2; CDR3aa: ASSLVGTSGRASGTDTQY
v_gene: TRBV6-5; d_gene: -; CDR3aa: ASNNPSYEQY
v_gene: TRBV29-1; d_gene: TRBD2; CDR3aa: SVWFGTSGRVNEQF
v_gene: TRBV20-1; d_gene: -; CDR3aa: SGSYEDTQY
v_gene: TRBV7-2; d_gene: -; CDR3aa: ASSRDRDFTEAF
v_gene: TRBV30; d_gene: TRBD1; CDR3aa: AWRSRDRARPPDTQY
v_gene: TRBV19; d_gene: -; CDR3aa: ASTPDSSYNEQF
v_gene: TRBV6-1; d_gene: -; CDR3aa: ASSYGDRSPLH
v_gene: TRBV11-3; d_gene: TRBD1; CDR3aa: ASSSNTGGGTDTQY
v_gene: TRBV18; d_gene: -; CDR3aa: ASSPQTDNEQF
v_gene: TRBV29-1; d_gene: -; CDR3aa: SVAGGSSQPQH
v_gene: TRBV27; d_gene: -; CDR3aa: ASTQSGGPEAF
v_gene: TRBV9; d_gene: -; CDR3aa: ASSVETGSSYEQY
v_gene: TRBV5-1; d_gene: -; CDR3aa: ASGGGEWYGYT
v_gene: TRBV28; d_gene: TRBD1; CDR3aa: ASSLLGQGVPGANVLT
v_gene: TRBV11-2; d_gene: TRBD1; CDR3aa: ASSLLRGRTDTQY
v_gene: TRBV11-2; d_gene: -; CDR3aa: ASSLGYTGELF
v_gene: TRBV2; d_gene: -; CDR3aa: ASSIGPANTEAF
v_gene: TRBV5-1; d_gene: -; CDR3aa: ASRAGINEQF
v_gene: TRBV10-1; d_gene: -; CDR3aa: ASTVGGDRTNEKLF
v_gene: TRBV9; d_gene: TRBD1; CDR3aa: ASSLTGGLDEQY
v_gene: TRBV7-9; d_gene: -; CDR3aa: ASSVEVSYEQY
v_gene: TRBV28; d_gene: -; CDR3aa: ASTSPDSLNTEAF
v_gene: TRBV2; d_gene: -; CDR3aa: ASTITRNTEAF
v_gene: TRBV29-1; d_gene: -; CDR3aa: SVRPRDTIY
v_gene: TRBV6-5; d_gene: -; CDR3aa: ASSSHSPSNYGHT
v_gene: TRBV18; d_gene: -; CDR3aa: ASSFRDTPREETQY
v_gene: TRBV2; d_gene: -; CDR3aa: ASSDLQGAYNEQF
v_gene: TRBV6-5; d_gene: -; CDR3aa: ASSRRPGTSYEQY
v_gene: TRBV5-1; d_gene: -; CDR3aa: ASTRSTGTDTQY
v_gene: TRBV27; d_gene: -; CDR3aa: ASSSTTYEQY
v_gene: TRBV7-2; d_gene: TRBD2; CDR3aa: ASSPGLAGNEQF
v_gene: TRBV18; d_gene: -; CDR3aa: ASSSLVGETQY